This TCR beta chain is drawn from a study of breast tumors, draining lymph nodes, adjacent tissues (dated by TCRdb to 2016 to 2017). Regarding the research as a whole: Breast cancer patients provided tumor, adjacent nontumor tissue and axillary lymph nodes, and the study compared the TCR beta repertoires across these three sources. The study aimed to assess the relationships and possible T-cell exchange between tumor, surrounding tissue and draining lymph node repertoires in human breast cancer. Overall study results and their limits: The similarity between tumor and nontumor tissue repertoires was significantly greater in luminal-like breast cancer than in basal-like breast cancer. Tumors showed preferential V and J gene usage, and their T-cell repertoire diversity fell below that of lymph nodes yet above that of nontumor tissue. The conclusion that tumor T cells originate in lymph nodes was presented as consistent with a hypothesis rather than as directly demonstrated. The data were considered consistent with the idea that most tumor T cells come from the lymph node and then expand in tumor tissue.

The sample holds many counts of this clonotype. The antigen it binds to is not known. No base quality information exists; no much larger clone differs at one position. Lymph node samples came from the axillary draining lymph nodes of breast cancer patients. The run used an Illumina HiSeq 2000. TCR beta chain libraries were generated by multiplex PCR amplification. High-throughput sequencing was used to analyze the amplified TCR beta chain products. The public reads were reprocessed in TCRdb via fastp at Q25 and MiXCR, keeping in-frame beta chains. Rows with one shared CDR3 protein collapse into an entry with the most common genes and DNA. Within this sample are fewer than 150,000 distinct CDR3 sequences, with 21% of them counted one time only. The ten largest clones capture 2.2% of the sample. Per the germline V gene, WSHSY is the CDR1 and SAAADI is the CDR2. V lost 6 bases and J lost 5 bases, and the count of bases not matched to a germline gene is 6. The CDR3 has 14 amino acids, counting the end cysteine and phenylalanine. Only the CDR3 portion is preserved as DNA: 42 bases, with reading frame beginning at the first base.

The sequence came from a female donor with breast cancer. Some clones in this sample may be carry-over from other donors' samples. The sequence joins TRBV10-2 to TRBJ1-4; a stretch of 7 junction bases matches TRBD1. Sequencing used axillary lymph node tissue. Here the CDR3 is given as CASRGLGQNEKLFF. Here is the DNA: TGCGCCAGCAGGGGATTGGGACAGAATGAAAAACTGTTTTTT.